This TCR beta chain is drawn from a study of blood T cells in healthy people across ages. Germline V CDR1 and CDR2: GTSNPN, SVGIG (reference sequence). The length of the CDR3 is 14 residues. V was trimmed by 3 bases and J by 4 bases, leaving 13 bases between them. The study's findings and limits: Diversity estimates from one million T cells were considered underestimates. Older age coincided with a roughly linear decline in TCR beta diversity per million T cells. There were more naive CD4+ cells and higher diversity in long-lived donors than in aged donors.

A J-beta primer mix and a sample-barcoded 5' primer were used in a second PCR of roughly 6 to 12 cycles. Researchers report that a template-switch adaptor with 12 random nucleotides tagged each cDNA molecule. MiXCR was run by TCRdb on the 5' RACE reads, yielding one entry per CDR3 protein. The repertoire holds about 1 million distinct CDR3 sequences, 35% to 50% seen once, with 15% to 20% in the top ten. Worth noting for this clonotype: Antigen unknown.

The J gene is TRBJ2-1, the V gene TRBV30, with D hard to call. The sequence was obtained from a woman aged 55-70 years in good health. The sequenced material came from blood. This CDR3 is CAWSRVGGYNEQFF. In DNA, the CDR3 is TGTGCCTGGAGCCGTGTCGGCGGTTACAATGAGCAGTTCTTC.